This is a list of T cell receptor beta chains from one sample in a study of CD8+CD57+ T cells in acquired aplastic anemia. MiXCR, run by TCRdb on the reads, gives a single entry per CDR3 protein. Among approximately 170,000 distinct CDR3 sequences listed, 63% were seen once. The sequenced sample consisted of sorted CD4+, CD8+, or CD8+CD57+ T cells (not recorded which) from PBMCs. All receptors derive from a human donor in good health. CDR3s include the opening cysteine and the closing phenylalanine or tryptophan. Each record gives: V gene, J gene, clone size, D gene, CDR3 DNA, CDR3 protein. D genes are given only for firm matches. Some rows mark clone size as missing; the rest say once, few, many or name a class of expanded clone.

TRBV7-3	TRBJ2-7	few	TRBD2	TGTGCCAGCAGCCCAAAAAGGGCGGGGGACTACGAGCAGTACTTC	CASSPKRAGDYEQYF
TRBV10-3	TRBJ1-2	few	NA	TGTGCCATCAGTGAGGTGTCGGTATTAGTTGGCTACACCTTC	CAISEVSVLVGYTF
TRBV5-6	TRBJ1-5	many	NA	TGTGCCAGCAGCTTGTGGGGGCCGGGGCAGCCCCAGCATTTT	CASSLWGPGQPQHF
TRBV6-2/TRBV6-3	TRBJ2-7	many	NA	TGTGCCACAGAGGGGATAACATCCTACGAGCAGTACTTC	CATEGITSYEQYF
TRBV20-1	TRBJ2-3	many	TRBD2	TGCAGTGCTAGAGACTGGACTAGCGGGACCCCCACCGCGGGCACAGATACGCAGTATTTT	CSARDWTSGTPTAGTDTQYF
TRBV4-1	TRBJ2-3	few	NA	TGCGCCAGCAGCCTGGGGAGTGCGACAGATACGCAGTATTTT	CASSLGSATDTQYF
TRBV2	TRBJ1-1	NA	NA	TGTGCCAGCAACGGGTACACTGAAGCTTTCTTT	CASNGYTEAFF
TRBV20-1	TRBJ1-6	few	NA	TGCAGTGCTAGAGCAGGGGCCGGGGATTCACCCCTCCACTTT	CSARAGAGDSPLHF
TRBV2	TRBJ2-7	NA	NA	TGTGCCAGCAGTGATAGAGGGGTCTCCTTCTTC	CASSDRGVSFF
TRBV9	TRBJ2-5	NA	TRBD1	TGTGCCAGCAGCGTAGGAGGAGGGACAGGGACGTTGGAGACCCAGTACTTC	CASSVGGGTGTLETQYF
TRBV5-1	TRBJ2-3	NA	NA	TGCGCCAGCCTGGGGCTGACAGATACGCAGTATTTT	CASLGLTDTQYF
TRBV5-1	TRBJ2-1	many	TRBD2	TGCGCCAGCAGCCAGGCTATAGTGACTAGCGGTCTCAATGAGCAGTTCTTC	CASSQAIVTSGLNEQFF
TRBV9	TRBJ2-5	NA	TRBD1	TGTGCCAGCAGCGTAGACAGGGGCCGATCCGCAGAAGAGACCCAGTACTTC	CASSVDRGRSAEETQYF
TRBV20-1	TRBJ2-5	few	NA	TGCAGTGCCCGGCAGGGCCAAGAGACCCAGTACTTC	CSARQGQETQYF
TRBV2	TRBJ1-5	NA	NA	TGTGCCAGCGGCAGGGGTCAGGGAACTCAGCCCCAGCATTTT	CASGRGQGTQPQHF
TRBV7-2	TRBJ2-7	NA	TRBD1	TGTGCCAGCAGCTTAGAATACGACAGGGTGGACGAGCAGTACTTC	CASSLEYDRVDEQYF
TRBV27	TRBJ2-7	NA	NA	TGTGCCAGCATGATAGCTACTAGCTCCTACGAGCAGTACTTC	CASMIATSSYEQYF
TRBV25-1	TRBJ2-6	many	NA	TGTGCCAGCAGTGATAGGGCCCCTTCTGGGGCCAACGTCCTGACTTTC	CASSDRAPSGANVLTF
TRBV19	TRBJ2-2	NA	TRBD2	TGTGCCAGTAGTTCCCGCGGGGGGACGATCGGGGAGCTGTTTTTT	CASSSRGGTIGELFF
TRBV11-1	TRBJ2-1	many	NA	TGTGCCAGCAGCCGGGACCTCAGCTCCTACAATGAGCAGTTCTTC	CASSRDLSSYNEQFF